This TCR beta chain stems from a study of human T cells and chemical hapten exposure. Turning to the study itself: Investigators sensitized roughly 2 cm by roughly 2 cm of upper inner arm skin with 2% DPC.

Study observations and caveats: Alopecia affected the donors, so their immune response may differ from healthy people's.

In this sample, this clonotype turned up many times. What it binds is unknown. Time point of the sample: pre-sensitization, week 0. The treatment denotes: therapeutic diphenylcyclopropenone sensitization with weekly scalp DPC. There are 18 residues in the CDR3. CDR1 and CDR2 (germline): KGHSH, LQKENI. V shed 5 bases, J shed 1 base, and the junction held 13 bases outside the gene matches. TCRdb analysed the RACE reads with MiXCR anew, one entry per CDR3 protein. The sample lists roughly 100,000 distinct CDR3 sequences, less than 14% occurring once. The receptor was isolated from a woman in her sixties with alopecia areata. Some clones in this sample may be carry-over from other donors' samples. The genes are TRBV18 and TRBJ1-1; TRBD1 matches 10 bases. This material consisted of whole blood, taken in connection with sensitization to the hapten diphenylcyclopropenone (DPC). The CDR3 reads CASSTGQGVGGTNTEAFF. CDR3 nucleotides: TGTGCCAGCTCAACCGGACAGGGGGTTGGTGGAACGAACACTGAAGCTTTCTTT. The full variable domain, completed using reference TRBV18 and TRBJ1-1, is NAGVMQNPRHLVRRRGQEARLRCSPMKGHSHVYWYRQLPEEGLKFMVYLQKENIIDESGMPKERFSAEFPKEGPSILRIQQVVRGDSAAYFCASSTGQGVGGTNTEAFFGQGTRLTVV.